This T cell receptor (beta chain) was identified in a study of control samples from healthy donors and cancer patients (TCRdb year 2020). On this clone itself: The specificity of this receptor is unknown. There are no base qualities to consult, and no much larger clone falls within one base.

The protocol used for the library was the immunoSEQ multiplex PCR assay. TCRdb limited this immuneACCESS table to in-frame rearrangements with V and J called. A share of clones is missing; checked studies link under half to unresolved V genes, and the rest is unexplained. Recorded for this sample are about 150,000 clones; about nine tenths of them occurred a single time. The ten largest clones add up to 2% to 2.5% of the sample. Looking up the germline V gene (reference sequence) yields CDR1 LNHNV and CDR2 YYDKDF. V gives up 3 bases and J gives up 4 bases, and the segment between their germline ends measures 24 bases. The CDR3 has 18 amino acids, counting the end cysteine and phenylalanine. The CDR3 DNA has 54 bases and is translated from base 1.

Input material: blood. The sequence was collected from a woman between 40 and 50 years old in good health. The chain is assembled from TRBV15 and TRBJ1-2; TRBD1 is a weak D gene call, 5 bases matching. The CDR3 reads as follows: CATSSTLQASPQGYGYTF. The DNA sequence reads TGTGCCACCAGCAGCACCTTACAGGCGTCCCCTCAGGGCTATGGCTACACCTTC.